This is a list of T cell receptor beta chains from one sample in a study of cytomegalovirus exposure and HLA in healthy donors. Sequencing used immunoSEQ multiplex PCR; TCRdb keeps in-frame clones, though not all of them. The table shows over 100,000 clones, with 72% occurring only once. The sample taken for sequencing was PBMCs. The origin of the receptors is a man aged 50 to 59 in good health and CMV-seropositive. CDR3s include the opening cysteine and the closing phenylalanine or tryptophan. A D gene is named only where the DNA matches it firmly. Some rows have no size entry. The others give once, few or many, or a class for an expanded clone.

d_gene: .
v_gene: TRBV2
j_gene: TRBJ1-5
abundance: .
CDR3aa: CASNPDKNQPQHF
CDR3nt: TGTGCCAGCAACCCGGACAAGAATCAGCCCCAGCATTTT

d_gene: TRBD1
v_gene: TRBV9
j_gene: TRBJ1-1
abundance: few
CDR3aa: CASGTGDMNTEAFF
CDR3nt: TGTGCCAGCGGGACAGGGGACATGAACACTGAAGCTTTCTTT

d_gene: TRBD2
v_gene: TRBV5-1
j_gene: TRBJ2-1
abundance: .
CDR3aa: CASSQTSGGNNEQFF
CDR3nt: TGCGCCAGCAGCCAGACTAGCGGGGGGAACAATGAGCAGTTCTTC

d_gene: .
v_gene: TRBV7-2
j_gene: TRBJ1-5
abundance: .
CDR3aa: CASSFDHSQPQHF
CDR3nt: TGTGCCAGCAGCTTCGATCACAGTCAGCCCCAGCATTTT

d_gene: TRBD1
v_gene: TRBV6-6
j_gene: TRBJ2-5
abundance: once
CDR3aa: CASSYSGTGETQYF
CDR3nt: TGTGCCAGCAGTTACTCCGGGACAGGGGAGACCCAGTACTTC

d_gene: .
v_gene: TRBV4-1
j_gene: TRBJ1-2
abundance: .
CDR3aa: CASSQDPGGYGYTF
CDR3nt: TGCGCCAGCAGCCAAGATCCGGGGGGCTATGGCTACACCTTC

d_gene: .
v_gene: TRBV15
j_gene: TRBJ2-3
abundance: .
CDR3aa: CATSNDRALSGEGTDTQYF
CDR3nt: TGTGCCACCAGCAACGACAGGGCCCTATCGGGGGAGGGCACAGATACGCAGTATTTT

d_gene: .
v_gene: TRBV6-5
j_gene: TRBJ1-1
abundance: .
CDR3aa: CASSYSGRVTEAFF
CDR3nt: TGTGCCAGCAGTTACTCCGGCAGGGTTACTGAAGCTTTCTTT

d_gene: TRBD1
v_gene: TRBV27
j_gene: TRBJ2-7
abundance: .
CDR3aa: CASSFGTGASYEQYF
CDR3nt: TGTGCCAGCAGTTTCGGGACAGGGGCCTCCTACGAGCAGTACTTC

d_gene: .
v_gene: TRBV7-9
j_gene: TRBJ1-3
abundance: .
CDR3aa: CASSAQGSGNTIYF
CDR3nt: TGTGCCAGCAGCGCACAGGGTTCTGGAAACACCATATATTTT

d_gene: .
v_gene: TRBV27
j_gene: TRBJ1-6
abundance: .
CDR3aa: CASSLSQGHWAPLHF
CDR3nt: TGTGCCAGCAGTTTATCCCAGGGACATTGGGCACCCCTCCACTTT

d_gene: TRBD1
v_gene: TRBV5-1
j_gene: TRBJ1-2
abundance: .
CDR3aa: CASSLAGQYTNYGYTF
CDR3nt: TGCGCCAGCAGCTTGGCGGGACAGTATACTAACTATGGCTACACCTTC

d_gene: TRBD2
v_gene: TRBV10-3
j_gene: TRBJ2-3
abundance: .
CDR3aa: CAISVGGLAVADTQYF
CDR3nt: TGTGCCATCAGCGTTGGGGGACTAGCAGTCGCAGATACGCAGTATTTT

d_gene: TRBD2
v_gene: TRBV5-4
j_gene: TRBJ2-5
abundance: .
CDR3aa: CASSQGTSGVVETQYF
CDR3nt: TGTGCCAGCAGCCAGGGGACTAGCGGGGTAGTCGAGACCCAGTACTTC

d_gene: .
v_gene: TRBV7-8
j_gene: TRBJ2-5
abundance: .
CDR3aa: CASSLSGGGRGETQYF
CDR3nt: TGTGCCAGCAGCTTATCGGGCGGGGGCCGAGGGGAGACCCAGTACTTC

d_gene: .
v_gene: TRBV5-6
j_gene: TRBJ1-5
abundance: .
CDR3aa: CASSIRVGNQPQHF
CDR3nt: TGTGCCAGCAGCATCAGGGTTGGCAATCAGCCCCAGCATTTT

d_gene: TRBD2
v_gene: TRBV13
j_gene: TRBJ2-1
abundance: .
CDR3aa: CASNTRGGPSREQFF
CDR3nt: TGTGCCAGCAACACCCGGGGGGGCCCAAGTCGCGAGCAGTTCTTC

d_gene: TRBD2
v_gene: TRBV2
j_gene: TRBJ2-2
abundance: .
CDR3aa: CASSGAGGGTGELFF
CDR3nt: TGTGCCAGCAGTGGAGCGGGGGGAGGGACCGGGGAGCTGTTTTTT

d_gene: .
v_gene: TRBV11-2
j_gene: TRBJ2-1
abundance: .
CDR3aa: CASSPPGTPTYNEQFF
CDR3nt: TGTGCCAGCAGCCCCCCCGGGACTCCAACCTACAATGAGCAGTTCTTC

d_gene: .
v_gene: TRBV18
j_gene: TRBJ1-1
abundance: once
CDR3aa: CASSPREGTGTEAFF
CDR3nt: TGTGCCAGCTCACCCCGGGAGGGGACCGGCACTGAAGCTTTCTTT

d_gene: TRBD1
v_gene: TRBV5-1
j_gene: TRBJ2-3
abundance: .
CDR3aa: CASSPGTATDTQYF
CDR3nt: TGCGCCAGCAGCCCCGGGACAGCCACAGATACGCAGTATTTT

d_gene: TRBD2
v_gene: TRBV4-2
j_gene: TRBJ2-3
abundance: .
CDR3aa: CASSHPGTSGRATGADTQYF
CDR3nt: TGTGCCAGCAGCCACCCCGGGACTAGCGGGAGGGCCACCGGGGCAGATACGCAGTATTTT

d_gene: .
v_gene: TRBV5-6
j_gene: TRBJ2-7
abundance: few
CDR3aa: CASSLVEGYEQYF
CDR3nt: TGTGCCAGCAGCTTGGTGGAGGGTTACGAGCAGTACTTC

d_gene: TRBD1
v_gene: TRBV7-9
j_gene: TRBJ1-4
abundance: few
CDR3aa: CASSLLGAGGEKLFF
CDR3nt: TGTGCCAGCAGCTTACTCGGGGCAGGGGGGGAAAAACTGTTTTTT

d_gene: TRBD2
v_gene: TRBV4-1
j_gene: TRBJ2-7
abundance: .
CDR3aa: CASSPGVLAGDGEQYF
CDR3nt: TGTGCCAGCAGCCCAGGGGTTCTAGCGGGAGACGGCGAGCAGTACTTC

d_gene: TRBD2
v_gene: TRBV29-1
j_gene: TRBJ2-1
abundance: .
CDR3aa: CSVAGAGPSSYNEQFF
CDR3nt: TGCAGCGTGGCGGGAGCGGGGCCCAGCTCCTACAATGAGCAGTTCTTC

d_gene: .
v_gene: TRBV2
j_gene: TRBJ1-1
abundance: .
CDR3aa: CASRETGTQGRPTEAFF
CDR3nt: TGTGCCAGCAGAGAAACAGGGACCCAAGGTAGGCCCACTGAAGCTTTCTTT

d_gene: .
v_gene: TRBV6-6
j_gene: TRBJ2-7
abundance: .
CDR3aa: CASRDAGDRTYEQYF
CDR3nt: TGTGCCAGCAGGGACGCGGGGGACAGGACCTACGAGCAGTACTTC

d_gene: .
v_gene: TRBV7-2
j_gene: TRBJ2-7
abundance: .
CDR3aa: CASRSDRAEQYF
CDR3nt: TGTGCCAGCAGATCCGACAGAGCCGAGCAGTACTTC

d_gene: .
v_gene: TRBV7-8
j_gene: TRBJ1-4
abundance: .
CDR3aa: CASSFRGRATNEKLFF
CDR3nt: TGTGCCAGCAGCTTTAGAGGGAGGGCAACTAATGAAAAACTGTTTTTT

d_gene: .
v_gene: TRBV2
j_gene: TRBJ2-2
abundance: .
CDR3aa: CASSESRGTGELFF
CDR3nt: TGTGCCAGCAGTGAAAGCAGGGGCACCGGGGAGCTGTTTTTT

d_gene: .
v_gene: TRBV7-8
j_gene: TRBJ2-1
abundance: .
CDR3aa: CASRSGLLLSYNEQFF
CDR3nt: TGTGCCAGCAGGTCGGGTCTTCTGCTCTCCTACAATGAGCAGTTCTTC

d_gene: .
v_gene: TRBV6-5
j_gene: TRBJ2-3
abundance: .
CDR3aa: CASRRGLTDTQYF
CDR3nt: TGTGCCAGCAGGCGAGGCCTCACAGATACGCAGTATTTT

d_gene: TRBD2
v_gene: TRBV5-4
j_gene: TRBJ2-1
abundance: .
CDR3aa: CASSQWTLPGGEQFF
CDR3nt: TGTGCCAGCAGCCAATGGACCTTACCGGGGGGTGAGCAGTTCTTC

d_gene: .
v_gene: TRBV5-1
j_gene: TRBJ1-4
abundance: .
CDR3aa: CASSPDAGAPNEKLFF
CDR3nt: TGCGCCAGCAGCCCGGATGCAGGGGCCCCGAATGAAAAACTGTTTTTT

d_gene: .
v_gene: TRBV7-2
j_gene: TRBJ2-1
abundance: .
CDR3aa: CASGRSYNEQFF
CDR3nt: TGTGCCAGCGGGAGGTCCTACAATGAGCAGTTCTTC

d_gene: .
v_gene: TRBV5-6
j_gene: TRBJ1-6
abundance: few
CDR3aa: CASSLGGNNSPLHF
CDR3nt: TGTGCCAGCAGCTTAGGGGGAAATAATTCACCCCTCCACTTT

d_gene: .
v_gene: TRBV5-6
j_gene: TRBJ1-2
abundance: .
CDR3aa: CASSLGADRYLNYGYTF
CDR3nt: TGTGCCAGCAGCTTGGGGGCAGACAGGTACCTTAACTATGGCTACACCTTC

d_gene: TRBD1
v_gene: TRBV18
j_gene: TRBJ1-2
abundance: .
CDR3aa: CASSPDRNYGYTF
CDR3nt: TGTGCCAGCTCACCGGACAGGAACTATGGCTACACCTTC

d_gene: .
v_gene: TRBV19
j_gene: TRBJ2-7
abundance: .
CDR3aa: CASSRTGYEQYF
CDR3nt: TGTGCCAGTAGTAGAACGGGTTACGAGCAGTACTTC

d_gene: .
v_gene: TRBV4-2
j_gene: TRBJ2-3
abundance: .
CDR3aa: CASSQVSALSSTDTQYF
CDR3nt: TGTGCCAGCAGCCAAGTGTCAGCGTTGTCTAGCACAGATACGCAGTATTTT